What follows are 4 T cell receptor beta chains derived from one specimen sequenced in a study of blood T cell repertoires in COVID-19. Clones were sequenced by immunoSEQ multiplex PCR, and TCRdb holds only the in-frame ones, with some missing. The sample lists approximately 110,000 clones, 85% to 90% occurring once. The sample comprised peripheral blood. The receptors stem from a woman in her fifties or sixties with COVID-19, enrolled during active disease.

With respect to this clone: Other DNA sequences in this specimen translate into the identical CDR3. The gene calls are TRBV12-3 or TRBV12-4 and TRBJ2-1; weak D call: TRBD1 (5 bases). The CDR3 is 12 amino acids. Trimming removed 3 bases at V and 7 bases at J, with 7 bases between. The CDR3 loop reads CASSFPGNEQFF. For the CDR3, the DNA is TGTGCCAGCAGTTTTCCAGGGAATGAGCAGTTCTTC.

The chain carries TRBV6-1 and TRBJ2-7; maybe TRBD1 (6 bases). Trimming cost V 3 bases and J 5 bases, with 11 bases left between them. Germline values: CDR1 MNHNS, CDR2 SASEGT. The CDR3 length is 13 residues. CDR3: CASSESGENEQYF. The CDR3 DNA follows: TGTGCCAGCAGTGAGTCAGGGGAGAACGAGCAGTACTTC.

The chain carries TRBV3-1 (or the pseudogene TRBV3-2) and TRBJ1-1; 7 bases are shared with TRBD1. This CDR3 contains 12 residues. Germline CDR1 and CDR2: LGHDT and YNNKEL (reference sequence). Trimming at V came to 9 bases and at J to 6 bases, leaving 7 bases not matched to a gene. The CDR3 loop reads CASKNRGSEAFF. DNA for the CDR3: TGTGCCAGTAAAAACAGGGGATCTGAAGCTTTCTTT.

This clone was seen only once. The gene calls are TRBV5-1 and TRBJ2-2, with 9 bases fitting TRBD2. Germline V lookup: CDR1 SGHRS, CDR2 YFSETQ. With V trimmed by 5 bases and J by 4 bases, 9 bases remained unmatched. The CDR3 has 16 amino acids. CDR3 in amino acids: CASSFSSGTSTGELFF. The CDR3 DNA sequence: TGCGCCAGCAGTTTTTCTAGCGGGACTAGCACCGGGGAGCTGTTTTTT.